This TCR beta chain was sequenced in a study of shared T cell receptors in the human thymus. Method: immunoSEQ multiplex PCR; TCRdb's copy keeps in-frame clones and lacks some. The sample holds hundreds of thousands of clones; more than 70% are singletons and the top ten take about 0.0094%. This clone appeared a few times. The sample also formed part of further work on human thymus T cells.

Sequencing input: thymocytes. The clonotype comes from a boy younger than two with a congenital heart defect.

CDR3 sequence reads: CASSDSWELFF. Here the CDR3 DNA reads TGTGCCAGCAGTGATTCCTGGGAGCTGTTTTTT. The V gene is TRBV2, the J gene TRBJ2-2; no clear D gene. The CDR3 contains 11 residues. The germline V gene encodes CDR1 SNHLY and CDR2 FYNNEI. V shed 3 bases and J shed 9 bases, with 5 bases lying between them.